Listed here are 28 T cell receptor beta chains from one sample, sequenced in a study of blood T cells in healthy people across ages. A second PCR, run for roughly 7 to 12 cycles, used a sample-barcoded 5' primer plus a J-beta primer mix. Each CDR3 protein is one row after TCRdb ran MiXCR on the 5' RACE reads. Seen here are fewer than 800,000 distinct CDR3 sequences, around 25% observed once, and the top ten hold more than 8.5%. This sample also belongs to another study, concerning T cells of mothers and their children.

Material for sequencing was blood. The receptors shown here come from a boy younger than 18 in good health.

The chain links TRBV9 to TRBJ2-5, with D hard to call. The J call may be mistaken, given a closer DNA end match to TRBJ2-7. The CDR3 loop spans 14 amino acids. CDR1 is SGDLS and CDR2 is YYNGEE in the germline V gene. CDR3 DNA: TGTGCCAGCAGCGTAGGGCCCGAGACCTACGAGCAGTACTTC. It translates to CASSVGPETYEQYF.

The chain has TRBV19 and TRBJ2-7; 12 positions agree with TRBD1. Germline V gene sequence: CDR1 LNHDA, CDR2 SQIVND (reference sequence). The CDR3 contains 16 residues. Germline trimming cut 3 bases from V and 4 bases from J; bases unmatched to any gene: 7. Written as DNA, the CDR3 is TGTGCCAGTAGTATCTACTCGGGACAGGGGGCTTACGAGCAGTACTTC. Encoded protein: CASSIYSGQGAYEQYF.

At least ten counts were recorded for this clonotype. The rearrangement links TRBV28 to TRBJ2-7; unclear D gene. From germline, CDR1 is MDHEN and CDR2 SYDVKM. The V gene lost 2 bases and the J gene lost 3 bases, with 8 bases spanning the gap. The CDR3 sequence is 13 residues long. CDR3 in amino acids: CASSLGRLYEQYF. As DNA, the CDR3 is TGTGCCAGCAGTTTAGGTAGGCTCTACGAGCAGTACTTC.

This clonotype was seen a few times. A junction boundary mismatches the germline segment, possibly from a read error. The DNA for the CDR3 is TGTACCAGCAGACGTCTAGCGGGGGGGCGTGACCAGTACTTC. Translating gives CTSRRLAGGRDQYF. V is TRBV2 and J is TRBJ2-5, with 12 nucleotides matching TRBD2. The CDR3 extends over 14 amino acids. Germline assignment: CDR1 SNHLY and CDR2 FYNNEI.

This clonotype showed up just a few times. The chain joins TRBV12-3 or TRBV12-4 to TRBJ2-5; D possibly corresponds to TRBD2 (7 bases). Near its end, the DNA agrees better with TRBJ2-1, so the J call may be wrong. The length of the CDR3 is 14 residues. CDR3 sequence (DNA): TGTGCCAGCAGTTTAGAGGGGGGGCACAATGAGCAGTTCTTC. The encoded protein is CASSLEGGHNEQFF.

This clonotype was counted between two and nine times. The chain uses TRBV4-1 and TRBJ2-1, with D perhaps matching TRBD2 (6 bases). V was cut by 6 bases and J by 4 bases, with 16 bases left in between. Looked up from germline, CDR1 is MGHRA and CDR2 is YSYEKL. CDR3 length equals 15 residues. The CDR3 region is CASRLRLDPYNEQFF. As DNA, the CDR3 is TGCGCCAGCAGACTCCGACTAGACCCGTACAATGAGCAGTTCTTC.

The V call is TRBV5-1, the J call TRBJ2-2; weak D call: TRBD1 (6 bases). The V gene lost 5 bases and the J gene lost 4 bases, with 12 bases spanning the gap. CDR1 is SGHRS and CDR2 is YFSETQ in the germline V gene. The CDR3 is 14 residues long. In DNA form, the CDR3 reads TGCGCCAGCAGTCTCGGGACAACCACCGGGGAGCTGTTTTTT. Translating it yields CASSLGTTTGELFF. Combining the CDR3 with reference TRBV5-1 and TRBJ2-2 gives the whole variable domain KAGVTQTPRYLIKTRGQQVTLSCSPISGHRSVSWYQQTPGQGLQFLFEYFSETQRNKGNFPGRFSGRQFSNSRSEMNVSTLELGDSALYLCASSLGTTTGELFFGEGSRLTVL.

The CDR3 spells CATSDARDRDYEQYF. DNA of the CDR3: TGTGCCACCAGTGATGCCCGGGACAGGGACTACGAGCAGTACTTC. The chain joins TRBV24-1 to TRBJ2-7, with TRBD1 matching 9 bases. This CDR3 has 15 amino acids. Germline assignment: CDR1 KGHDR and CDR2 SFDVKD. After removal of 3 bases from V and 3 bases from J, the junction contained 5 bases not matched to a gene.

This clonotype has at least ten counts. The chain employs TRBV20-1 and TRBJ1-1; possibly TRBD1 for D (5 bases). Trimming took 6 bases from V and 4 from J, leaving 9 bases between them. Per the germline V gene, CDR1 is DFQATT and CDR2 is SNEGSKA (reference sequence). The CDR3 runs 11 residues. Here the CDR3 DNA reads TGCAGTGCCCGGGGCGGCACTGAAGCTTTCTTT. Translating it yields CSARGGTEAFF.

This clonotype was counted between two and nine times. This chain links TRBV11-2 with TRBJ2-2; 8 positions match TRBD1. V was clipped by 5 bases and J by 4 bases; unmatched bases: 6. The V gene's germline CDR1 is SGHAT and CDR2 FQNNGV. The CDR3 extends over 15 amino acids. The chain's CDR3 is CASSPGTGRTGELFF. DNA of the CDR3: TGTGCCAGCAGCCCCGGGACAGGTCGCACCGGGGAGCTGTTTTTT.

This clonotype occurred a few times. The gene calls are TRBV6-1 and TRBJ2-6; D is ambiguous. There are 13 residues in the CDR3. Germline V gene lookup returns CDR1 MNHNS and CDR2 SASEGT. Trimming shortened V by 3 bases and J by 4 bases, and 4 bases separated the two germline ends. The CDR3 region is CASSDTGANVLTF. The CDR3 DNA reads as TGTGCCAGCAGTGATACCGGGGCCAACGTCCTGACTTTC.

V and J are TRBV9 and TRBJ2-1, with D tentatively TRBD1 (6 bases). The CDR3 length is 15 residues. The V gene lost 2 bases and the J gene lost 7 bases, with 16 bases spanning the gap. The germline V gene has CDR1 SGDLS and CDR2 YYNGEE. This CDR3 is CASSVSVYQGNEQFF. The DNA of the CDR3 is TGTGCCAGCAGCGTTAGCGTTTACCAGGGGAATGAGCAGTTCTTC.

This clonotype occurred a few times. The chain carries TRBV27 and TRBJ2-5, with D perhaps matching TRBD1 (6 bases). This CDR3 is built from 15 residues. The V end lost 5 bases, the J end lost 5 bases, and 18 bases lay between the germline ends. Germline V gene lookup returns CDR1 MNHEY and CDR2 SMNVEV (reference sequence). DNA of the CDR3: TGTGCCAGCAGTAAGGGACAAGTCATGCCCGAGACCCAGTACTTC. Its translation: CASSKGQVMPETQYF.

This chain connects TRBV7-9 to TRBJ1-4; D ambiguous. The CDR3 runs 14 residues. V lost 5 bases and J 5 bases, leaving 12 bases between the germline ends. CDR1 SEHNR and CDR2 FQNEAQ come from the germline V gene (reference sequence). CDR3 DNA: TGTGCCAGCAGCCGAAGGACGGAGAATGAAAAACTGTTTTTT. Its protein product is CASSRRTENEKLFF.

This clonotype has just a few counts. The V gene is TRBV7-8, the J gene TRBJ2-7; perhaps TRBD1 as D (5 bases). Germline V gene sequence: CDR1 SGHVS, CDR2 FQNEAQ. The CDR3 spans 17 residues. The V and J ends lost 0 bases and 6 bases respectively, with 21 bases between them. The CDR3 DNA reads as TGTGCCAGCAGCTTAGCATTAGGACATGATCCCCAGTTCGAGCAGTACTTC. This sequence encodes CASSLALGHDPQFEQYF.

The chain links TRBV5-1 to TRBJ1-1, with TRBD1 matching 8 bases. The CDR3 runs to 13 residues. The V gene end was trimmed by 3 bases and the J gene end by 3 bases; junction bases not matched to a gene: 1. Per germline, CDR1 SGHRS and CDR2 YFSETQ. CDR3 protein: CASSSRGHTEAFF. The CDR3 DNA reads TGCGCCAGCAGCTCCAGGGGGCACACTGAAGCTTTCTTT.

Concerning this clonotype: Mismatch with germline at one junction end may stem from a read error. The V call is TRBV5-1, the J call TRBJ2-1, with D possibly called TRBD1 or TRBD2 (5 bases each). CDR3 size: 16 residues. Germline V gives CDR1 SGHRS, CDR2 YFSETQ. The CDR3 nucleotides are TGCGCCAGCGGCTTATGGTGGGACGCGGGCTACAATGAGCAGTTCTTC. Residues: CASGLWWDAGYNEQFF.

In its sample, this clonotype was seen a few times. The chain has TRBV20-1 and TRBJ1-2, with 8 bases lining up with TRBD1. CDR3 size: 14 residues. V shed 0 bases, J shed 6 bases, and the junction held 6 bases outside the gene matches. Germline V gene sequence: CDR1 DFQATT, CDR2 SNEGSKA (reference sequence). CDR3 sequence reads: CSARDRQGTDGYTF. The CDR3 bases are TGCAGTGCTAGAGATCGACAGGGGACGGATGGCTACACCTTC.

This clonotype has only a few counts. This chain links TRBV5-1 with TRBJ2-5; the D gene is possibly TRBD1 (5 bases). CDR3 length: 13 residues. From germline, CDR1 is SGHRS and CDR2 YFSETQ. V was shortened by 5 bases and J by 5 bases, with 13 bases between the two germline ends. The CDR3 DNA reads as TGCGCCAGCAGTGAGGTCCCAGGGGAGACCCAGTACTTC. Encoded protein: CASSEVPGETQYF.

The CDR3 region has the DNA TGTGCCAGCAGTTCCCTAAGGGGCGAAGAGACCCAGTACTTC. Translation: CASSSLRGEETQYF. The chain joins TRBV12-3 or TRBV12-4 to TRBJ2-5; tentative D call: TRBD1 (5 bases). V was shortened by 4 bases and J by 3 bases, with 12 bases between the two germline ends. This CDR3 has 14 residues.

V gene TRBV6-1 combines with J gene TRBJ1-6, with D hard to call. The length of the CDR3 is 15 residues. Germline V gene data show CDR1 as MNHNS and CDR2 as SASEGT. Trimming removed 2 bases at V and 0 bases at J, with 5 bases between. The DNA of the CDR3 is TGTGCCAGCAGTGAAACGAACTCCTATAATTCACCCCTCCACTTT. Amino acids: CASSETNSYNSPLHF.

Points on this clonotype: One junction end disagrees with the germline gene, perhaps due to a read error. The chain is built from TRBV28 and TRBJ2-5, with 11 nucleotides matching TRBD1. The germline gives CDR1 MDHEN, CDR2 SYDVKM. CDR3 length: 13 amino acids. The CDR3 DNA reads as TGTGCCAGCAGGAGCGGACAGGGGGCTTTGGTGTTCTTC. This sequence encodes CASRSGQGALVFF.

This clonotype has ten or more counts. The V call is TRBV6-5, the J call TRBJ2-1; D gene uncertain. Germline V gene data show CDR1 as MNHEY and CDR2 as SVGAGI. V gave up 6 bases and J gave up 7 bases, with 7 bases separating them. CDR3 length: 11 amino acids. The CDR3 loop is CASRRGNEQFF. DNA of the CDR3: TGTGCCAGCAGACGAGGTAATGAGCAGTTCTTC.

The chain couples TRBV4-2 to TRBJ2-7, with TRBD1 identical over 7 bases. CDR3 length: 13 residues. The V segment lost 3 bases and the J segment 5 bases; nucleotides outside the gene matches: 4. CDR1 is LGHNA, CDR2 YNFKEQ, per germline. The CDR3 region has the DNA TGTGCCAGCAGCCAGACAGGGCTGGACGAGCAGTACTTC. Encoded protein: CASSQTGLDEQYF.

This clonotype occurred a few times. The chain employs TRBV24-1 and TRBJ1-5, with 7 bases matching TRBD1. There are 14 residues in the CDR3. Trimming at V came to 5 bases and at J to 6 bases, leaving 6 bases not matched to a gene. Germline V gene data show CDR1 as KGHDR and CDR2 as SFDVKD. This chain's CDR3 is CATSALTGFQPQHF. The CDR3 DNA reads as TGTGCCACCAGTGCCCTGACAGGGTTTCAGCCCCAGCATTTT.

This clonotype was counted a few times. This chain connects TRBV6-1 to TRBJ2-7, with D possibly being TRBD1 or TRBD2 (5 bases each). V was shortened by 4 bases and J by 0 bases, with 16 bases between the two germline ends. The CDR3 loop spans 16 amino acids. Germline loops: CDR1 MNHNS, CDR2 SASEGT. CDR3 DNA: TGTGCCAGCAGTGCAAACCGGGACGGAAGCTCCTACGAGCAGTACTTC. This codes for CASSANRDGSSYEQYF.

This clonotype has more than one count but fewer than ten. The rearrangement uses TRBV5-1 and TRBJ1-2; D ambiguous. V was trimmed by 7 bases and J by 2 bases, leaving 15 bases between them. This CDR3 comprises 14 residues. Germline CDR1 and CDR2: SGHRS and YFSETQ. The CDR3 DNA reads as TGCGCCAGCCCCCGGCCAGCGGGGAACTATGGCTACACCTTC. Protein product: CASPRPAGNYGYTF.

The rearrangement links TRBV10-3 to TRBJ2-7; D may match TRBD1 or TRBD2 (5 bases each). V was trimmed by 0 bases and J by 7 bases, leaving 16 bases between them. The length of the CDR3 is 15 residues. CDR1 is ENHRY and CDR2 is SYGVKD in the germline V gene. CDR3 sequence reads: CAISESGARGLEQYF. The CDR3 DNA follows: TGTGCCATCAGTGAGTCAGGGGCCCGGGGTTTGGAGCAGTACTTC.